The entry below gives a single TCR beta chain sequence along with its context. The entry originates in a study of PD-1 blockade in mismatch repair-deficient tumors. The protocol was immunoSEQ multiplex PCR, while the TCRdb copy is restricted to in-frame clones and leaves out a portion. Of around 39,000 clones detected, 80% to 85% appear once; the ten largest clones hold less than 1.3%. The ends lost 5 bases at V and 3 bases at J; junction bases unmatched: 7. Per germline, CDR1 SGHRS and CDR2 YFSETQ. CDR3 length equals 15 residues. This chain uses TRBV5-1 with TRBJ2-1; 8 bases fit TRBD2. The receptor's source is an adult with mismatch repair-deficient cancer. The material was PBMCs, obtained less than 40 weeks after starting pembrolizumab. Here the CDR3 DNA reads TGCGCCAGCAGTGGGTCAGCGGGAGTCTACAATGAGCAGTTCTTC. Translated, it gives CASSGSAGVYNEQFF.